The clone carrying this T cell receptor beta chain was observed at least ten times. What it recognizes is unknown. The data belong to a study of Graves' ophthalmopathy and Graves' hyperthyroidism. Findings and caveats of the study: Among thyroid clonotypes expanded above 0.001 frequency, most also appeared in blood. Ophthalmopathy was separated from stable hyperthyroidism by a 13-signature model with over 85% sensitivity and approximately 81% specificity.

From RNA, the CDR3 regions of TCR beta chains were amplified and sequenced. HTBI-primed RT-PCR formed the first round, and a multiplex PCR formed the second. Using its own MiXCR run on the multiplex PCR reads, TCRdb lists one record per CDR3 protein. The data show fewer than 600,000 distinct CDR3 sequences, with around 14% seen just once and about a tenth held by the top ten. The CDR3 sequence is 12 residues long. V was cut by 4 bases and J by 9 bases, with 10 bases left in between. Germline CDR1 is LNHDA and CDR2 is SQIVND (reference sequence). Sequences were obtained from blood. The TCR was taken from a woman under 40 with Graves' ophthalmopathy. The chain employs TRBV19 and TRBJ2-4; the D gene is possibly TRBD1 (6 bases). The CDR3 here is CASSTQGSIQYF. The CDR3, as DNA: TGTGCCAGTAGTACACAGGGTTCCATTCAGTACTTC.